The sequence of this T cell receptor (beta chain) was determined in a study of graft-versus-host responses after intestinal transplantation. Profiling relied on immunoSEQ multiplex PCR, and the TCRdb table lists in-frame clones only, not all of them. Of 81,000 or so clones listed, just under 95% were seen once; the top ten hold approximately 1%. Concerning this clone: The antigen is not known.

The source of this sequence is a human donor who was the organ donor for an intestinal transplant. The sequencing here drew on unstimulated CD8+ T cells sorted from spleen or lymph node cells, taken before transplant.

The CDR3 coding sequence is TGTGCCAGCAATCATCCCCCAGTTACCGGGGAGCTGTTTTTT. This codes for CASNHPPVTGELFF. V and J are TRBV7-9 and TRBJ2-2; D uncertain. Germline loops: CDR1 SEHNR, CDR2 FQNEAQ (reference sequence). The CDR3 runs to 14 residues. The V gene lost 7 bases and the J gene lost 5 bases, with 14 bases spanning the gap.